The 16 T cell receptor beta chains presented below share a single source sample, sequenced in a study of T cells in Graves' hyperthyroidism and ophthalmopathy. TCR beta CDR3 regions were amplified from RNA transcripts. An initial round of RT-PCR targeting the TCR CDR3 relied on the HTBI primer set. TCRdb reprocessed the multiplex PCR reads with MiXCR, giving one entry per CDR3 protein. The table lists 500,000 to 650,000 distinct CDR3 sequences, roughly 18% of them singletons. Sequencing used blood. All receptors come from a young woman with Graves' ophthalmopathy.

The sample holds many counts of this clonotype. V is TRBV28 and J is TRBJ2-7, with 10 bases lining up with TRBD1. V lost 6 bases to trimming and J lost 5 bases; unmatched junction nucleotides: 7. There are 14 residues in the CDR3. CDR1 and CDR2 (germline): MDHEN, SYDVKM. The CDR3 coding sequence is TGTGCCAGCAGGTCCCGGGACAGGGGCCACGAGCAGTACTTC. This codes for CASRSRDRGHEQYF.

This clonotype occurred a few times. At one of its ends the junction is not consistent with the germline gene, which may arise from a read error. J is TRBJ2-2 and V is TRBV6-5, with no clear D. CDR3 length: 14 amino acids. CDR1 is MNHEY and CDR2 is SVGAGI in the germline V gene. As DNA, the CDR3 is TGTGCCAGCACTTACTACTATAACACCGGGGAGCTGTTTTTT. This translates into CASTYYYNTGELFF.

The chain is built from TRBV5-6 and TRBJ2-3; 10 nucleotides align to TRBD2. J was trimmed by 4 bases and V by 8 bases; bases with no gene match: 13. The CDR3 runs to 16 residues. CDR1 is SGHDT and CDR2 is YYEEEE in the germline V gene. Here the CDR3 reads CASSASGTSVADTQYF. The CDR3 DNA reads as TGTGCCAGTAGCGCATCCGGGACTAGCGTTGCAGATACGCAGTATTTT.

This clonotype was detected many times. V and J are TRBV5-1 and TRBJ2-2; tentatively, D is TRBD1 or TRBD2 (5 bases each). CDR1 and CDR2 from the germline V gene are SGHRS and YFSETQ. This CDR3 has 17 residues. Trimming left V 0 bases short and J 4 bases short, with 16 bases between. The CDR3 spells CASSLAGIGTITGELFF. The CDR3 DNA follows: TGCGCCAGCAGCTTGGCCGGAATCGGGACCATCACCGGGGAGCTGTTTTTT. Looking up the rest from reference TRBV5-1 and TRBJ2-2 gives the full variable domain: KAGVTQTPRYLIKTRGQQVTLSCSPISGHRSVSWYQQTPGQGLQFLFEYFSETQRNKGNFPGRFSGRQFSNSRSEMNVSTLELGDSALYLCASSLAGIGTITGELFFGEGSRLTVL.

This clonotype showed up many times. The CDR3 spells CASSPGIAGEAFF. As DNA, the CDR3 is TGTGCCAGCAGCCCGGGAATTGCGGGGGAAGCTTTCTTT. The chain carries TRBV27 and TRBJ1-1; no definite D call. Germline loops: CDR1 MNHEY, CDR2 SMNVEV (reference sequence). CDR3 length: 13 amino acids. Trimming shortened V by 6 bases and J by 8 bases, and 16 bases separated the two germline ends.

The rearrangement links TRBV6-4 to TRBJ1-1; TRBD1 matches at 7 bases. The germline V gene encodes CDR1 MRHNA and CDR2 SNTAGT. CDR3 size: 15 residues. Unmatched junction bases numbered 7, after V lost 6 bases and J lost 0 bases. The CDR3 is CASSPGQDVNTEAFF. The DNA of the CDR3 is TGTGCCAGCAGCCCCGGACAGGACGTGAACACTGAAGCTTTCTTT.

This clonotype has only a few counts. The chain uses TRBV18 and TRBJ2-7; the D gene is possibly TRBD2 (7 bases). V gave up 3 bases and J gave up 3 bases, with 15 bases separating them. Germline assignment: CDR1 KGHSH and CDR2 LQKENI. This CDR3 is built from 15 residues. In DNA, the CDR3 is TGTGCCAGCTCACCTCGGGGGGCAGGGGACTACGAGCAGTACTTC. Translating gives CASSPRGAGDYEQYF.

In its sample, this clonotype was seen many times. V gene TRBV5-1 combines with J gene TRBJ2-7; perhaps TRBD1 as D (6 bases). CDR1 is SGHRS, CDR2 YFSETQ, per germline. CDR3 length equals 15 residues. Trimming pared 3 bases from V and 5 bases from J, leaving 18 bases between. The CDR3 loop is CASSSNRARLDEQYF. The CDR3 DNA reads TGCGCCAGCAGCTCGAACAGGGCGAGGTTGGACGAGCAGTACTTC.

J is TRBJ1-1 and V is TRBV5-1; TRBD1 matches at 8 bases. CDR3 length: 15 amino acids. Unmatched junction bases numbered 8, after V lost 0 bases and J lost 7 bases. CDR1 is SGHRS and CDR2 is YFSETQ in the germline V gene. The chain's CDR3 is CASSLELGQGNEAFF. CDR3 in DNA: TGCGCCAGCAGCTTGGAGTTAGGACAGGGAAATGAAGCTTTCTTT.

V is TRBV25-1 and J is TRBJ1-1; TRBD1 matches 7 bases. The CDR3 has 14 residues. V lost 3 bases, J lost 5 bases, and 6 bases stayed unmatched. Germline CDR1 MGHDK, CDR2 SYGVNS. For the CDR3, the DNA is TGTGCCAGCAGTGACGACAGGGAATTGACTGAAGCTTTCTTT. Translating it yields CASSDDRELTEAFF. The full variable domain, completed using reference TRBV25-1 and TRBJ1-1, is EADIYQTPRYLVIGTGKKITLECSQTMGHDKMYWYQQDPGMELHLIHYSYGVNSTEKGDLSSESTVSRIRTEHFPLTLESARPSHTSQYLCASSDDRELTEAFFGQGTRLTVV.

This clonotype was detected ten times or more. The V and J genes are TRBV3-1 and TRBJ1-5; 7 positions match TRBD1. Germline CDR1 is LGHDT and CDR2 is YNNKEL (reference sequence). J lost 1 base, V lost 4 bases, and 4 bases had no gene match. The CDR3 totals 15 residues. The CDR3 DNA is TGTGCCAGCAGCCCCGGGACAGTGAGCAATCAGCCCCAGCATTTT. It translates to CASSPGTVSNQPQHF.

This clonotype was recorded at least ten times. The genes are TRBV12-3 or TRBV12-4 and TRBJ2-7, with 9 bases matching TRBD1. V trimming: 5 bases; J trimming: 2 bases; junction bases outside the gene matches: 1. The CDR3 covers 13 residues. The CDR3 nucleotides read TGTGCCAGCAGTGGGGACAGGGCCTACGAGCAGTACTTC. Protein: CASSGDRAYEQYF.

This clonotype occurred many times. The genes are TRBV20-1 and TRBJ1-1; D gene uncertain. Per germline, CDR1 DFQATT and CDR2 SNEGSKA (reference sequence). V was shortened by 3 bases and J by 0 bases, with 5 bases between the two germline ends. There are 12 residues in the CDR3. This CDR3 reads CSASSLNTEAFF. The CDR3 coding sequence is TGCAGTGCTAGTAGTTTGAACACTGAAGCTTTCTTT.

Ten or more counts support this clonotype. The J gene is TRBJ1-5, the V gene TRBV5-5; a weak D match, TRBD1 (6 bases). This CDR3 is built from 20 residues. The V and J ends lost 4 bases and 0 bases respectively, with 26 bases between them. The germline CDR1 and CDR2 sequences are SGHKS and YYEKEE (reference sequence). Here the CDR3 DNA reads TGTGCCAGCAGCACAGACTTACTCACAGGGAAGCCATATAGCAATCAGCCCCAGCATTTT. This encodes CASSTDLLTGKPYSNQPQHF.

V and J are TRBV4-1 and TRBJ2-2; D ambiguous. This CDR3 has 20 amino acids. Trimming left V 3 bases short and J 4 bases short, with 27 bases between. CDR1 is MGHRA and CDR2 is YSYEKL in the germline V gene. The CDR3 spells CASSQLDLLVSSLRTGELFF. CDR3 nucleotides: TGCGCCAGCAGCCAGTTGGACCTTTTAGTATCGTCACTCCGCACCGGGGAGCTGTTTTTT.

This clonotype has a count of ten or more. This sequence joins TRBV2 and TRBJ2-7; D gene unclear. V dropped 3 bases and J dropped 0 bases, with 12 bases sitting between them. The CDR3 runs 15 residues. From germline, CDR1 is SNHLY and CDR2 FYNNEI. This CDR3 is CASSDTLQYSYEQYF. The CDR3 bases are TGTGCCAGCAGTGACACCCTGCAGTACTCCTACGAGCAGTACTTC.